One T cell receptor beta chain is described in this entry. Antigen: not known. This record comes from a study of T cell repertoires in cytomegalovirus infection. For the study at large: It was the public TCR beta signatures that indicated both CMV infection and matching HLA type.

Study conclusions and caveats: Of the TCR beta families, the public ones yielded a cumulative frequency that identified carriers of CMV plus the relevant HLA. HLA-C-restricted, CMV-specific TCR beta clonotypes were dominant ex vivo.

Trimming left V 6 bases short and J 3 bases short, with 12 bases between. The CDR3 extends over 13 amino acids. The germline CDR1 and CDR2 sequences are SQVTM and ANQGSEA. TCRdb re-analysed the reads in MiXCR, keeping a single row per CDR3 protein. This sample yields about 490,000 distinct CDR3 sequences, of which roughly 10% are seen a single time; roughly 10% belongs to the top ten. The origin of this receptor is a human donor in good health (CMV status not recorded). Some clones in this sample may be carry-over from other donors' samples. Sequencing used PBMCs. V and J are TRBV29-1 and TRBJ1-5; a possible D gene is TRBD1 (6 bases). The chain's CDR3 is CSVETGNNQPQHF. As DNA, the CDR3 is TGCAGCGTGGAGACAGGTAACAATCAGCCCCAGCATTTT.